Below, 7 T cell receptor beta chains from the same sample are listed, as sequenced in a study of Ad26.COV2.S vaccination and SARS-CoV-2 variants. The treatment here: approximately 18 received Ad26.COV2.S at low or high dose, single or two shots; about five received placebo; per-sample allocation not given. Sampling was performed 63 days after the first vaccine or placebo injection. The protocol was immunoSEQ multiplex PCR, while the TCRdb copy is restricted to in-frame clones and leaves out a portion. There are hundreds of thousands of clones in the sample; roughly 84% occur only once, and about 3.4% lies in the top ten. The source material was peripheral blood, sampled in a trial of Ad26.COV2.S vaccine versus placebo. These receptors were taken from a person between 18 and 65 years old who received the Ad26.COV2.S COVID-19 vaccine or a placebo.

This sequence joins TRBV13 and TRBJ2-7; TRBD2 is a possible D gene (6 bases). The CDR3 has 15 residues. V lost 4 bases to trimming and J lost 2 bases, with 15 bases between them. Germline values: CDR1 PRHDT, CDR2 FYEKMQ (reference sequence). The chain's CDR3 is CASSSTRLGPYEQYF. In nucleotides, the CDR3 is TGTGCCAGCAGCTCAACCCGACTAGGTCCCTACGAGCAGTACTTC.

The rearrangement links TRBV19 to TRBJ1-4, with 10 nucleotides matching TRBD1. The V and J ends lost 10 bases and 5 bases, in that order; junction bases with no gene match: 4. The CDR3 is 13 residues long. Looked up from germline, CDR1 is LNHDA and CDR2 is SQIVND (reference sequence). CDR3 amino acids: CATRQGANEKLFF. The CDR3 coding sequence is TGTGCCACCCGACAGGGGGCAAATGAAAAACTGTTTTTT.

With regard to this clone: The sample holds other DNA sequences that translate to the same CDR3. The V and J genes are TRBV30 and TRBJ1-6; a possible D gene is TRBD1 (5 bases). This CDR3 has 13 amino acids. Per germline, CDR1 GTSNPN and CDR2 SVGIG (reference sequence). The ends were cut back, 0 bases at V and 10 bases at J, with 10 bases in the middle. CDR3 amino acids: CAWSVQGNSPLHF. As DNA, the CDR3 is TGTGCCTGGAGTGTCCAGGGTAACTCACCCCTCCACTTT.

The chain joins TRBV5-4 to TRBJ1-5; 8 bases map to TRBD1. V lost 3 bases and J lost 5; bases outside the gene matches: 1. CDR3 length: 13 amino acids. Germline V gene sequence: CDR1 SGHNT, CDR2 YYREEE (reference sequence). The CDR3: CASSSDRDQPQHF. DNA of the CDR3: TGTGCCAGCAGCTCGGACAGGGATCAGCCCCAGCATTTT.

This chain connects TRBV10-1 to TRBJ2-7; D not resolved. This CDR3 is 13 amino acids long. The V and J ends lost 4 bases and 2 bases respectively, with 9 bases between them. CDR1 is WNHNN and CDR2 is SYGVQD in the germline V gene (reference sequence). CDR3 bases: TGCGCCAGCAGTGGCTCCTTCGCCTACGAGCAGTACTTC. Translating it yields CASSGSFAYEQYF.

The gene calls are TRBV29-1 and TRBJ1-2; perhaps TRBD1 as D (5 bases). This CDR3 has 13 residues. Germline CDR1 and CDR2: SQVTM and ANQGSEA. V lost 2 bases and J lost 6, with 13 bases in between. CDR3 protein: CSVEMPGGDGYTF. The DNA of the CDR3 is TGCAGCGTTGAAATGCCAGGAGGGGATGGCTACACCTTC.

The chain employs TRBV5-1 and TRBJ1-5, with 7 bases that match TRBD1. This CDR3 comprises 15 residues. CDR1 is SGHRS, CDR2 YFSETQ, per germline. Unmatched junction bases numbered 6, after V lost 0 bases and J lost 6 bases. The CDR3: CASSLEGRGVQPQHF. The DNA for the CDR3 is TGCGCCAGCAGCTTGGAAGGCAGGGGGGTTCAGCCCCAGCATTTT. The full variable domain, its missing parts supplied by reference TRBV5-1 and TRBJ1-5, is KAGVTQTPRYLIKTRGQQVTLSCSPISGHRSVSWYQQTPGQGLQFLFEYFSETQRNKGNFPGRFSGRQFSNSRSEMNVSTLELGDSALYLCASSLEGRGVQPQHFGDGTRLSIL.